This T cell receptor beta chain is from a study of blood T cell repertoires in COVID-19. Study summary: Sources were T cells, B-cell-depleted T cells, or PBMCs; the material itself was cDNA or gDNA.

As processed by the authors: Estimation of nucleated cell counts was performed using reference gene primer amplification. This table comes from immunoSEQ multiplex PCR, and its TCRdb copy is limited to in-frame clones, with some not included. The DNA gave D and trimming, while V, J and clone size come from that table. The table includes about 69,000 clones, approximately 78% detected once. The junction had 8 bases not matched to a gene; V was cut back by 0 bases and J by 1 base. Germline lookup yields CDR1 SGHNT and CDR2 YYREEE (reference sequence). The CDR3 is made up of 18 amino acids. V usage is TRBV5-4 and J usage is TRBJ2-3, with 10 bases that match TRBD2. The receptor was isolated from a woman aged 80 or over with acute or convalescent COVID-19. The sample taken for sequencing was peripheral blood. The CDR3 DNA reads TGTGCCAGCAGCTTGGGTCTAGCGGGGGCAACTGGCACAGATACGCAGTATTTT. It translates to CASSLGLAGATGTDTQYF.